Below are 8 T cell receptor beta chains sequenced from a single sample in a study of post-analysis software for immune sequencing data (dated by TCRdb to 2014 to 2015). The library came from PCR. The sequencing machine was an Illumina HiSeq 2500. To reduce PCR and sequencing biases, unique molecular identifiers were incorporated into the TCR beta cDNA libraries. TCRdb handled the public reads itself, with Q25 trimming in fastp and clone calling in MiXCR, and kept productive beta chains. Identical CDR3 protein sequences are pooled into one entry, listed with their most common genes and DNA. In this sample the table shows fewer than 850,000 distinct CDR3 sequences, 30% of which occur a single time. 0.56% of the sample belongs to the ten largest clones. Their antigens are not known. Results and caveats for the whole study, not just this receptor: Four or five TRBV segments, including TRBV5-6, TRBV5-1 and TRBV20-1, were significantly more frequent in patients than controls.

The source material was blood. All receptors come from a girl aged 10-17 years with multiple sclerosis.

In its sample, this clonotype was seen once. V gene TRBV5-5 combines with J gene TRBJ1-6, with D maybe TRBD1 (5 bases). V was clipped by 3 bases and J by 7 bases, with 8 bases between them. Germline assignment: CDR1 SGHKS and CDR2 YYEKEE (reference sequence). The CDR3 contains 13 residues. This CDR3 is CASSSGRNSPLHF. The CDR3 bases are TGTGCCAGCAGCTCGGGACGGAATTCACCCCTCCACTTT.

This clonotype occurred once. The chain has TRBV10-3 and TRBJ2-1, with 8 positions matching TRBD2. The CDR3 contains 15 residues. The ends lost 8 bases at V and 0 bases at J; junction bases unmatched: 6. Germline V gives CDR1 ENHRY, CDR2 SYGVKD. The CDR3 DNA reads TGTGCCATCGCCGGGGGGGCCCTCTCCTACAATGAGCAGTTCTTC. Its translation: CAIAGGALSYNEQFF.

The DNA for the CDR3 is TGTGCCAGCAGTTCCTCCTGGGGGGGGGACCCCACAGATACGCAGTATTTT. Its protein is CASSSSWGGDPTDTQYF. The chain joins TRBV28 to TRBJ2-3, with 7 bases that match TRBD2. The CDR3 consists of 17 residues. Losses at the gene ends were 4 bases for V and 2 bases for J; bases not matched to a gene: 12. The germline gives CDR1 MDHEN, CDR2 SYDVKM.

This clonotype came up many times. The chain joins TRBV20-1 to TRBJ2-7, with 8 bases matching TRBD1. Trimming at V came to 2 bases and at J to 3 bases, leaving 6 bases not matched to a gene. Per germline, CDR1 DFQATT and CDR2 SNEGSKA (reference sequence). The CDR3 consists of 14 residues. CDR3 loop: CSARQGATGYEQYF. Here the CDR3 DNA reads TGCAGTGCTAGACAGGGGGCGACCGGCTACGAGCAGTACTTC.

This chain connects TRBV10-3 to TRBJ2-2; weak D call: TRBD1 (6 bases). The CDR3 is made up of 15 amino acids. With 5 bases removed from V and 3 bases from J, the gap between germline ends came to 13 bases. Germline V gene lookup returns CDR1 ENHRY and CDR2 SYGVKD. For the CDR3, the DNA is TGTGCCATCAGTTTCGCAGGGGATGACACCGGGGAGCTGTTTTTT. It codes for CAISFAGDDTGELFF.

The genes are TRBV20-1 and TRBJ2-7; TRBD2 might be the D (5 bases). The CDR3 has 16 amino acids. Germline lookup yields CDR1 DFQATT and CDR2 SNEGSKA (reference sequence). Trimming removed 3 bases from V and 2 bases from J, with 20 bases in between. The DNA for the CDR3 is TGCAGTGCTAGGTCGTCGGGGAAAGACGAAACCTACGAGCAGTACTTC. Encoded protein: CSARSSGKDETYEQYF.

This clonotype was seen a handful of times. The J gene is TRBJ2-3, the V gene TRBV9, with D possibly being TRBD2 (5 bases). CDR3 length equals 15 residues. Germline V gives CDR1 SGDLS, CDR2 YYNGEE. Trimming took 0 bases from V and 2 from J, leaving 10 bases between them. This CDR3 reads CASSVVREITDTQYF. In DNA form, the CDR3 reads TGTGCCAGCAGCGTAGTTCGGGAAATCACAGATACGCAGTATTTT.

The gene calls are TRBV4-3 and TRBJ1-2, with a tentative D call TRBD1 (6 bases). V lost 3 bases and J 8 bases, leaving 28 bases between the germline ends. Germline CDR1 and CDR2: LGHNA and YSLEER. CDR3 length equals 18 residues. The CDR3: CASSHLSRGGGPLGGYTF. The CDR3 nucleotides are TGCGCCAGCAGCCACCTCAGTAGGGGGGGCGGCCCGTTAGGGGGCTACACCTTC.